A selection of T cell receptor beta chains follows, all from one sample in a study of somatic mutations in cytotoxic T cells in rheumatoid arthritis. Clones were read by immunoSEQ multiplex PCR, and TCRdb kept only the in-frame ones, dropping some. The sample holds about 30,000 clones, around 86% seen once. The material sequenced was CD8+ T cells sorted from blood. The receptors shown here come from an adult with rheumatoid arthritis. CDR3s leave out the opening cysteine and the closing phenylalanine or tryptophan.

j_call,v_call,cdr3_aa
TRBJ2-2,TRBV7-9,ASSLEGLLNTGELF
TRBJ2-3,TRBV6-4,ASSPQRGPTDTQY
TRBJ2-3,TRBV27,ASSLSMDTDTQY
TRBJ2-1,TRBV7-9,ASSLADNEQF
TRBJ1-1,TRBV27,ASSMGRWTEAF
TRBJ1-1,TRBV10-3,AISERRQPNTEAF
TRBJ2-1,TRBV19,ASSMTTNTHNEQF
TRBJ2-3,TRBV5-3,ARTSSRGFVADTQY
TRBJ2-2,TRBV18,ASSPATDTNTGELF
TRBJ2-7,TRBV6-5,ASSYRPGAGEQY
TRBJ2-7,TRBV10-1,ASSEPASYEQY
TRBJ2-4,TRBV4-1,ASSQADRSLNIQY
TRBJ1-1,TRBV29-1,SVGGDGTEAF
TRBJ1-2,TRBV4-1,ASSQAQGGAYGYT
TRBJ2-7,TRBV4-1,ASSRGPDGPRDGGGEQY
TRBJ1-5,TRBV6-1,ASMRRYGQPQH
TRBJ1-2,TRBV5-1,ASSLEVNYGYT
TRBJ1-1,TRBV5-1,ASSLLGEATEAF
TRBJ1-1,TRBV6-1,ASLPGTEAF
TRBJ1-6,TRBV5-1,ASSSTGGRSPLH
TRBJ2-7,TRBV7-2,ASSLALREQY
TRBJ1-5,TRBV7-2,ASSLAHTGGNQPQH
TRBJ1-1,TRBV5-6,ASSIQGFTEAF
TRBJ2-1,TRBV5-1,ASSSARYNEQF
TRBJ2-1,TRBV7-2,ASSRGGSWWNEQF
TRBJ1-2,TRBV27,ATSSETTGKGYYGYT
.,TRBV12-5,ASGLEPGQGRREQY
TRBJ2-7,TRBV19,ASSYGGDGSYEQY
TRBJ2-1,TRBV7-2,ASSGIYNEQF
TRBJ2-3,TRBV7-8,ASSLALTSVITDTQY
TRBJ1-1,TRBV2,ASIPLALTGEVGTF
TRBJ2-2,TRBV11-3,ASSLGSGTGELF
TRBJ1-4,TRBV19,ASSPRDRAEKLF
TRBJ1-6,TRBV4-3,ASSQGVGPNSPLH
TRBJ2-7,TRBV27,ASSPGLGFYEQY
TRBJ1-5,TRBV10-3,AISHGDLRNQPQH
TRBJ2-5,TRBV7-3,ASSSFPGLAGAKETQY
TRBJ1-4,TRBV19,ASSIAGRGSEKLF
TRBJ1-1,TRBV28,ASSADRDERRLNTEAF
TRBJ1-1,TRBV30,AWSVLGGNTEAF
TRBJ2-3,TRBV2,ASKRLAFSDTQY
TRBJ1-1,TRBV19,ASSPGTAVAEAF
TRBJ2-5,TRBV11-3,ASAAPGRPQETQY
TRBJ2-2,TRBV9,ASSVADRHTGELF
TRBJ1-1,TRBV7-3,ASSLGGLGTEAF
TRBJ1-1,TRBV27,ASSASRGLLTEAF
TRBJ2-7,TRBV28,ASSLGIGTAIDYEQY
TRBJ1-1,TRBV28,ASRRLGTEAF
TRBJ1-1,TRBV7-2,ASSDRAWNTEAF
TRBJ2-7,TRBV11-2,ASSLDYEQY
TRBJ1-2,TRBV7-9,ASSLGGGNRGYT
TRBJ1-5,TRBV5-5,ASSLGRYQPQH
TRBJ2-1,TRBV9,ASSANPLAGNYNEQF
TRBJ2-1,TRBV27,ASRSSGRFNEQF
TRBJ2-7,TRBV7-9,ASSLRDEQY